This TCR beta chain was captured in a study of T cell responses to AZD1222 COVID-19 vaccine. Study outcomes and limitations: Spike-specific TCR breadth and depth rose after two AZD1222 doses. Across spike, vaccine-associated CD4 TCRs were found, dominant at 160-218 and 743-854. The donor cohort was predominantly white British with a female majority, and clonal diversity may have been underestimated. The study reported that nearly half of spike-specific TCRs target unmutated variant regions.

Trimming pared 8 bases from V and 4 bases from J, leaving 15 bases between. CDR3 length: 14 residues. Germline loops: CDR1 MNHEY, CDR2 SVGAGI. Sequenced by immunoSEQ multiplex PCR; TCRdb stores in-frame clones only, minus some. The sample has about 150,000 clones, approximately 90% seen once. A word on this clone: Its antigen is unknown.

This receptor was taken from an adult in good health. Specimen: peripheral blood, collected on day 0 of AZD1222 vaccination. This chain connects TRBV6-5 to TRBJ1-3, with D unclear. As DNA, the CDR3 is TGTGCCAGCGGCTACCGGCCCGGCGGAAACACCATATATTTT. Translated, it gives CASGYRPGGNTIYF.